The entry below gives a single T cell receptor beta chain sequence along with its context. It lacks a known antigen. Per-nucleotide qualities are absent, and no much larger clonotype sits a single base away. TCRbeta CDR3 regions were amplified from genomic DNA using the immunoSEQ Assay, a bias-controlled multiplex PCR. The study's own analysis went as follows. The number of nucleated cells in each sample was estimated from the amplification of reference gene primers within the assay. Sequence reads were collapsed and filtered to measure the absolute abundance of every unique TCRbeta CDR3 rearrangement. For each sample, productive Simpson clonality was calculated by taking the square root of Simpson's diversity index across productive rearrangements. Sourced from immuneACCESS, this table was stored by TCRdb with only in-frame sequences that have V and J called. A share of the clones is absent; for the studies checked, an unresolved V gene accounts for under half, and the remainder has no known explanation. That table is the source of V, J and clone size, and D and trimming were worked out from the DNA. Here the sample has 150,000 or so clones; approximately 87% occur a single time. 0.95% to 1.5% of the sample comes from the top ten.

Participants in the prospective study were aged 18 to 89 years, lived in under 30 United States geographic areas, and enrolled through a virtual design. In the prospective study, participants were assigned to cohorts based on the clinical history participants reported in a screening survey and a study questionnaire. Each participant in the prospective study had whole blood, serum and a nasopharyngeal or oropharyngeal swab collected by mobile phlebotomists. Prospective study participants could optionally give additional blood draws and questionnaires over an approximately 2-month period. Blood samples from the prospective study were shipped frozen or at room temperature prior to DNA extraction. The entry originates in a study of blood T cell repertoires in COVID-19 (dated by TCRdb to the early 2020s). Looking at the study overall: The collaborator samples originated in the United States, Italy and Spain and spanned the acute and convalescent phases of COVID-19. The repertoires were made available in a free public database intended to serve as a resource for research on the immune response to SARS-CoV-2. The prospective study material was composed of cDNA or gDNA derived from T cells, B-cell-depleted T cells, or PBMCs. Samples came from the ongoing ImmuneRACE study (first 160 participants) plus 1,254 subjects from 6 global collaborators. Sample metadata almost always included a de-identified subject ID, COVID-19 status, age in years and sex. Where HLA class I and class II types were available, the types were taken from metadata supplied by the sample provider, not from assay-based typing. Subjects who had been exposed to COVID-19, were actively infected with it, or had recovered from it provided the deeply sampled blood TCRbeta repertoires that made up the dataset. Broader findings and caveats from the paper: How much clinical and demographic metadata was included differed by source and by participant, and the metadata was provided uncurated.

The specimen was PBMCs or T cells enriched from blood (not recorded which). The receptor was derived from a woman in her twenties or thirties with acute COVID-19.

The DNA reads as follows: TGTGCCAGCAGTCCATTTGTTGGGGCCGAGCAGTTCTTC. It specifies CASSPFVGAEQFF. The chain couples TRBV27 to TRBJ2-1; the D region possibly corresponds to TRBD1 (5 bases align). V drops 5 bases and J drops 10 bases, leaving 15 bases in between. The CDR3 measures 13 amino acids from cysteine to phenylalanine. CDR3 DNA only is kept here, 39 bases in frame from base 1. Per the germline V gene (reference sequence), MNHEY is the CDR1 and SMNVEV is the CDR2.